These 13 T cell receptor beta chains share one sample of origin, sequenced in a study of T cell responses to AZD1222 COVID-19 vaccine. Sequencing used immunoSEQ multiplex PCR; TCRdb keeps in-frame clones, though not all of them. This sample has about 140,000 clones; more than 70% occur once, and the top ten carry 2.5% to 3.5%. The material was peripheral blood, obtained 28 days after the second AZD1222 dose. The receptors come from an adult who received the AZD1222 COVID-19 vaccine.

J is TRBJ2-7 and V is TRBV20-1; 7 positions agree with TRBD2. The CDR3 has 12 residues. Germline CDR1 DFQATT, CDR2 SNEGSKA (reference sequence). Germline trimming cut 3 bases from V and 10 bases from J; bases unmatched to any gene: 9. The CDR3 DNA is TGCAGTGCTAGTTACGGCGGGAGAATCCAGTACTTC. Its protein product is CSASYGGRIQYF.

The chain is built from TRBV28 and TRBJ2-5; D not certain. The CDR3 runs 12 residues. Germline loops: CDR1 MDHEN, CDR2 SYDVKM. Trimming stripped 8 bases from V and 3 bases from J, with 10 bases between. CDR3 sequence (DNA): TGTGCCAGCGCGACACCGAAAGAGACCCAGTACTTC. Encoded protein: CASATPKETQYF. The whole variable domain, remainder taken from reference TRBV28 and TRBJ2-5, is DVKVTQSSRYLVKRTGEKVFLECVQDMDHENMFWYRQDPGLGLRLIYFSYDVKMKEKGDIPEGYSVSREKKERFSLILESASTNQTSMYLCASATPKETQYFGPGTRLLVL.

V and J are TRBV5-1 and TRBJ1-1, with 7 bases fitting TRBD1. V was clipped by 0 bases and J by 6 bases; unmatched bases: 8. Germline lookup yields CDR1 SGHRS and CDR2 YFSETQ. The CDR3 sequence is 15 residues long. CDR3 sequence reads: CASSLAGQLSPEAFF. The CDR3 bases are TGCGCCAGCAGCTTGGCGGGACAGCTTTCTCCTGAAGCTTTCTTT.

This clone was seen repeatedly, ten times or more. The chain recombines TRBV5-1 with TRBJ1-4; no clear D gene. The CDR3 consists of 14 residues. Germline V gene sequence: CDR1 SGHRS, CDR2 YFSETQ. Trimming pared 4 bases from V and 7 bases from J, leaving 14 bases between. The CDR3: CASSPDVAGEKLFF. The CDR3 coding sequence is TGCGCCAGCAGCCCCGATGTGGCGGGTGAAAAACTGTTTTTT. Together with reference TRBV5-1 and TRBJ1-4, the CDR3 gives the full variable domain: KAGVTQTPRYLIKTRGQQVTLSCSPISGHRSVSWYQQTPGQGLQFLFEYFSETQRNKGNFPGRFSGRQFSNSRSEMNVSTLELGDSALYLCASSPDVAGEKLFFGSGTQLSVL.

This chain joins TRBV28 and TRBJ2-2; perhaps TRBD2 as D (5 bases). This CDR3 contains 13 residues. Trimming shortened V by 6 bases and J by 6 bases, and 11 bases separated the two germline ends. CDR1 MDHEN and CDR2 SYDVKM come from the germline V gene. Here the CDR3 DNA reads TGTGCCAGCAGGAGGGATTTCTCCGGGGAGCTGTTTTTT. It yields the protein CASRRDFSGELFF. The full variable domain, rest sourced from reference TRBV28 and TRBJ2-2, is DVKVTQSSRYLVKRTGEKVFLECVQDMDHENMFWYRQDPGLGLRLIYFSYDVKMKEKGDIPEGYSVSREKKERFSLILESASTNQTSMYLCASRRDFSGELFFGEGSRLTVL.

The V call is TRBV28, the J call TRBJ2-3, with 7 bases aligning to TRBD1. This CDR3 has 15 residues. Germline V gene data show CDR1 as MDHEN and CDR2 as SYDVKM. The J segment lost 10 bases and the V segment lost 6 bases, leaving 16 bases of the junction unmatched. The CDR3 nucleotides read TGTGCCAGCAGCCTCGACAGGGTAGGGGAAAGGGCGCAGTATTTT. This encodes CASSLDRVGERAQYF.

V and J are TRBV4-2 and TRBJ2-3, with 10 bases identical to TRBD2. Germline V CDR1 and CDR2: LGHNA, YNFKEQ. V gave up 5 bases and J gave up 7 bases; unmatched junction bases: 12. This CDR3 spans 16 amino acids. The CDR3 sequence is CASSKGERGGWNTQYF. CDR3 sequence (DNA): TGTGCCAGCAGCAAAGGGGAGCGGGGGGGCTGGAATACGCAGTATTTT.

This CDR3 is CASSQVPSGGYNEQFF. The CDR3 nucleotides are TGCGCCAGCAGCCAAGTTCCCAGCGGGGGGTACAATGAGCAGTTCTTC. The chain combines TRBV4-1 with TRBJ2-1; 9 positions agree with TRBD2. V was pared by 1 base and J by 4 bases, with 5 bases of the junction left unmatched. Germline CDR1 reads MGHRA; CDR2 reads YSYEKL. The CDR3 is made up of 16 amino acids.

This rearrangement joins TRBV28 to TRBJ2-7; 7 positions agree with TRBD1. CDR1 and CDR2 from the germline V gene are MDHEN and SYDVKM. The CDR3 loop spans 15 amino acids. With 4 bases clipped from V and 7 bases from J, the junction kept 13 bases outside the gene matches. DNA of the CDR3: TGTGCCAGCAGTTCCCCGGGACAGATCCCTGGGGAGCAGTACTTC. As protein: CASSSPGQIPGEQYF.

CDR3 coding DNA: TGTGCCAGCAGCTTAGAGTACAAGGGAGGCTACACCTTC. Protein: CASSLEYKGGYTF. The chain carries TRBV7-9 and TRBJ1-2, with unresolved D. CDR1 and CDR2 (germline): SEHNR, FQNEAQ (reference sequence). V was pared by 1 base and J by 8 bases, with 11 bases between. The CDR3 spans 13 residues.

V is TRBV7-2 and J is TRBJ1-5, with D maybe TRBD1 (6 bases). Per the germline V gene, CDR1 is SGHTA and CDR2 is FQGNSA. The CDR3 runs 15 residues. V was shortened by 8 bases and J by 7 bases, with 21 bases between the two germline ends. CDR3 amino acids: CASVPASGVGQPQHF. CDR3 bases: TGTGCCAGCGTACCGGCTTCAGGGGTAGGACAGCCCCAGCATTTT.

This rearrangement joins TRBV27 to TRBJ1-6; D is perhaps TRBD1 (6 bases). CDR1 and CDR2 from the germline V gene are MNHEY and SMNVEV (reference sequence). V dropped 5 bases and J dropped 7 bases, with 9 bases sitting between them. The CDR3 runs 13 residues. CDR3 amino acids: CASSEGVNSPLHF. DNA for the CDR3: TGTGCCAGCAGTGAGGGGGTCAATTCACCCCTCCACTTT.

The gene calls are TRBV7-2 and TRBJ2-3, with 7 bases fitting TRBD2. Germline trimming cut 1 base from V and 2 bases from J; bases unmatched to any gene: 3. CDR3 length: 15 residues. Per germline, CDR1 SGHTA and CDR2 FQGNSA. CDR3 coding DNA: TGTGCCAGCAGCTTAGTTGCGGGGGACACAGATACGCAGTATTTT. Translated, it gives CASSLVAGDTDTQYF.